The 4 T cell receptor beta chains reported below all come from one sample, sequenced in a study of metastatic and nonmetastatic thyroid tumors. TCRdb re-called the PCR reads through MiXCR. The data show 37,000 or so clones, with 16% seen just once and around 4% held by the top ten. Before thyroid surgery, none of the patients had received any treatment. The sequenced sample was blood. These receptors were taken from a female donor with papillary thyroid cancer or a benign thyroid nodule (not recorded which). Some clones in this sample may be carry-over from other donors' samples.

The V call is TRBV28, the J call TRBJ2-5; 11 positions match TRBD2. The CDR3 contains 16 residues. Unmatched junction bases numbered 5, after V lost 3 bases and J lost 2 bases. Looked up from germline, CDR1 is MDHEN and CDR2 is SYDVKM. The CDR3 protein is CASSFSTSGGQETQYF. In nucleotides, the CDR3 is TGTGCCAGCAGTTTTAGTACTAGCGGGGGTCAAGAGACCCAGTACTTC. The full variable domain, its missing parts supplied by reference TRBV28 and TRBJ2-5, is DVKVTQSSRYLVKRTGEKVFLECVQDMDHENMFWYRQDPGLGLRLIYFSYDVKMKEKGDIPEGYSVSREKKERFSLILESASTNQTSMYLCASSFSTSGGQETQYFGPGTRLLVL.

The chain links TRBV6-1 to TRBJ1-2; TRBD1 aligns across 12 bases. The length of the CDR3 is 14 residues. Germline V gives CDR1 MNHNS, CDR2 SASEGT. Losses at the gene ends were 6 bases for V and 7 bases for J; bases not matched to a gene: 6. The CDR3 protein is CASSSGTGGSGYTF. Here the CDR3 DNA reads TGTGCCAGCAGCTCCGGGACAGGGGGCAGTGGCTACACCTTC.

This clone is judged medium-sized. The V call is TRBV28, the J call TRBJ2-7, with 9 nucleotides matching TRBD1. This CDR3 comprises 14 residues. CDR1 and CDR2 from the germline V gene are MDHEN and SYDVKM. The ends lost 6 bases at V and 0 bases at J; junction bases unmatched: 3. The CDR3 here is CASRGTGHSYEQYF. CDR3 DNA sequence: TGTGCCAGCAGGGGGACAGGGCACTCCTACGAGCAGTACTTC.

This clone came up many times. The rearrangement uses TRBV28 and TRBJ1-2; unclear D gene. V lost 4 bases and J 4 bases, leaving 10 bases between the germline ends. Germline CDR1 is MDHEN and CDR2 is SYDVKM. The CDR3 has 13 amino acids. This CDR3 is CASSSLPSYGYTF. The CDR3 DNA follows: TGTGCCAGCAGTTCCCTCCCTAGCTATGGCTACACCTTC.